A selection of T cell receptor beta chains follows, all from one sample in a study of blood T cells in healthy people across ages. From the 5' RACE reads, TCRdb called clonotypes with MiXCR, one entry per CDR3 protein. The data contain 1.2 million to 1.5 million distinct CDR3 sequences, around 55% of them singletons. The source material was blood. These receptors all come from a man younger than 35 in good health. Each CDR3 is given with its conserved first and last residue. The D gene is left open where the match is weak. The size of a clone is reported for some rows only, either as once, few or many, or as a class for expanded clones.

D gene: -
J gene: TRBJ2-1
clone size: -
V gene: TRBV25-1
CDR3 protein: CAGVREGHEQFF
CDR3 DNA: TGTGCCGGCGTCAGGGAAGGTCATGAGCAGTTCTTC

D gene: -
J gene: TRBJ2-6
clone size: -
V gene: TRBV27
CDR3 protein: CASSRGAAGANVLTF
CDR3 DNA: TGTGCCAGCAGTCGGGGGGCCGCTGGGGCCAACGTCCTGACTTTC

D gene: -
J gene: TRBJ2-5
clone size: -
V gene: TRBV6-2/TRBV6-3
CDR3 protein: CASSALGTQTGETQYF
CDR3 DNA: TGTGCCAGCAGTGCCCTCGGGACGCAAACCGGAGAGACCCAGTACTTC

D gene: -
J gene: TRBJ2-7
clone size: few
V gene: TRBV10-3
CDR3 protein: CAITTEGPYEQYF
CDR3 DNA: TGTGCCATCACGACCGAGGGCCCCTACGAGCAGTACTTC

D gene: TRBD2
J gene: TRBJ2-1
clone size: -
V gene: TRBV10-2
CDR3 protein: CASSELAGYHDEQFF
CDR3 DNA: TGCGCCAGCAGTGAGTTAGCGGGATACCACGATGAGCAGTTCTTC

D gene: -
J gene: TRBJ2-1
clone size: -
V gene: TRBV21-1
CDR3 protein: CASSKFKRLDSYNEQFF
CDR3 DNA: TGTGCCAGCAGCAAATTCAAACGACTTGACTCCTACAATGAGCAGTTCTTC

D gene: -
J gene: TRBJ2-3
clone size: -
V gene: TRBV5-4
CDR3 protein: CASRPGRTLSTDTQYF
CDR3 DNA: TGTGCCAGCAGGCCGGGCCGGACCCTGTCGACAGATACGCAGTATTTT

D gene: -
J gene: TRBJ2-7
clone size: many
V gene: TRBV7-9
CDR3 protein: CASSPTGTYEQYF
CDR3 DNA: TGTGCCAGCAGTCCAACAGGGACCTACGAGCAGTACTTC

D gene: -
J gene: TRBJ2-7
clone size: few
V gene: TRBV4-3
CDR3 protein: CASSQDGSIPYYEQYF
CDR3 DNA: TGCGCCAGCAGCCAAGATGGGAGCATCCCTTACTACGAGCAGTACTTC

D gene: -
J gene: TRBJ2-7
clone size: few
V gene: TRBV29-1
CDR3 protein: CSVGGMGAIEQYF
CDR3 DNA: TGCAGCGTTGGAGGGATGGGAGCCATCGAGCAGTACTTC

D gene: -
J gene: TRBJ2-5
clone size: -
V gene: TRBV20-1
CDR3 protein: CSGRPGRRDLQYF
CDR3 DNA: TGCAGTGGCCGACCGGGACGCCGGGACCTGCAGTACTTC

D gene: -
J gene: TRBJ1-4
clone size: -
V gene: TRBV2
CDR3 protein: CASGGLGEKLFF
CDR3 DNA: TGTGCCAGCGGGGGATTGGGAGAAAAACTGTTTTTT

D gene: TRBD2
J gene: TRBJ2-1
clone size: -
V gene: TRBV27
CDR3 protein: CASSLTSGSNEQFF
CDR3 DNA: TGTGCCAGCAGCTTGACTAGCGGGAGCAATGAGCAGTTCTTC

D gene: TRBD2
J gene: TRBJ2-2
clone size: -
V gene: TRBV10-1
CDR3 protein: CASSPSRRASGRVNTGELFF
CDR3 DNA: TGCGCCAGCAGCCCCTCGAGGAGGGCTAGCGGGAGGGTTAACACCGGGGAGCTGTTTTTT

D gene: -
J gene: TRBJ2-3
clone size: -
V gene: TRBV20-1
CDR3 protein: CSAPTRARTDTQYF
CDR3 DNA: TGCAGTGCGCCCACGCGAGCGCGCACAGATACGCAGTATTTT

D gene: TRBD2
J gene: TRBJ2-3
clone size: many
V gene: TRBV4-3
CDR3 protein: CASSQDEGISGGSDTQYF
CDR3 DNA: TGCGCCAGCAGCCAAGATGAGGGGATTAGCGGGGGATCAGATACGCAGTATTTT

D gene: -
J gene: TRBJ2-1
clone size: -
V gene: TRBV7-2
CDR3 protein: CASSHRRRRSSYNEQFF
CDR3 DNA: TGTGCCAGCAGCCATAGAAGAAGACGGAGCTCCTACAATGAGCAGTTCTTC

D gene: -
J gene: TRBJ1-6
clone size: few
V gene: TRBV27
CDR3 protein: CASSLKGWHSPLHF
CDR3 DNA: TGTGCCAGCAGTTTAAAGGGTTGGCATTCACCCCTCCACTTT

D gene: TRBD2
J gene: TRBJ2-7
clone size: -
V gene: TRBV4-1
CDR3 protein: CASSGLAGRYEQYF
CDR3 DNA: TGCGCCAGCAGCGGACTAGCGGGAAGGTACGAGCAGTACTTC

D gene: TRBD1
J gene: TRBJ2-7
clone size: many
V gene: TRBV12-3/TRBV12-4
CDR3 protein: CASSLGQGLSYEQYF
CDR3 DNA: TGTGCCAGCAGTTTAGGACAGGGGTTGAGCTACGAGCAGTACTTC

D gene: TRBD2
J gene: TRBJ2-7
clone size: -
V gene: TRBV11-2
CDR3 protein: CASSAGTIEQYF
CDR3 DNA: TGTGCCAGCAGCGCCGGGACTATCGAGCAGTACTTC

D gene: TRBD1
J gene: TRBJ2-7
clone size: -
V gene: TRBV20-1
CDR3 protein: CSARDRLQGATYEQYF
CDR3 DNA: TGCAGTGCTAGAGACCGATTACAGGGGGCCACCTACGAGCAGTACTTC

D gene: TRBD1
J gene: TRBJ2-5
clone size: many
V gene: TRBV4-2
CDR3 protein: CASSQVQGGKYF
CDR3 DNA: TGTGCCAGCAGCCAAGTACAGGGGGGAAAGTACTTC

D gene: TRBD1
J gene: TRBJ2-1
clone size: -
V gene: TRBV7-2
CDR3 protein: CASSIRQGFSYNEQFF
CDR3 DNA: TGTGCCAGCAGCATAAGACAGGGTTTTTCCTACAATGAGCAGTTCTTC

D gene: TRBD1
J gene: TRBJ1-1
clone size: -
V gene: TRBV18
CDR3 protein: CASSPWTGENTEAFF
CDR3 DNA: TGTGCCAGCTCACCTTGGACAGGGGAGAACACTGAAGCTTTCTTT

D gene: -
J gene: TRBJ2-1
clone size: -
V gene: TRBV28
CDR3 protein: CASNSDQETQFF
CDR3 DNA: TGTGCCAGCAACTCGGACCAAGAGACCCAGTTCTTC

D gene: TRBD2
J gene: TRBJ2-7
clone size: -
V gene: TRBV7-2
CDR3 protein: CASSLAAYNEQYF
CDR3 DNA: TGTGCCAGCAGTCTAGCGGCCTACAATGAGCAGTACTTC

D gene: -
J gene: TRBJ1-1
clone size: few
V gene: TRBV27
CDR3 protein: CASSLYSGETPNTEAFF
CDR3 DNA: TGTGCCAGCAGTTTATATTCGGGGGAGACCCCGAACACTGAAGCTTTCTTT

D gene: TRBD1
J gene: TRBJ1-5
clone size: -
V gene: TRBV5-6
CDR3 protein: CASSLKTGYAQPQHF
CDR3 DNA: TGTGCCAGCAGCTTGAAGACAGGGTATGCTCAGCCCCAGCATTTT

D gene: TRBD1
J gene: TRBJ2-5
clone size: -
V gene: TRBV30
CDR3 protein: CAWSAQGAKTQYF
CDR3 DNA: TGTGCCTGGAGTGCACAGGGGGCGAAGACCCAGTACTTC

D gene: TRBD1
J gene: TRBJ2-5
clone size: -
V gene: TRBV10-3
CDR3 protein: CAIGINRGEETQYF
CDR3 DNA: TGTGCCATCGGCATAAACAGGGGGGAAGAGACCCAGTACTTC

D gene: -
J gene: TRBJ2-3
clone size: -
V gene: TRBV20-1
CDR3 protein: CSASFGQNTDTQYF
CDR3 DNA: TGCAGTGCTAGTTTTGGGCAGAACACAGATACGCAGTATTTT